A single sample gave rise to the 12 T cell receptor beta chains below, sequenced in a study of regulatory T cells in long-lasting Graves disease. The TCR beta library used iRepertoire HTBI primers with Arm-PCR amplification of CDR3. From the multiplex PCR reads, TCRdb called clonotypes with MiXCR, one entry per CDR3 protein. The sample has approximately 540,000 distinct CDR3 sequences, approximately 12% seen once. Time point described: newly diagnosed GD, antithyroid drugs for less than 3 months. Researchers made the TCR library from RNA that was extracted from PBMCs. This sample was shared with a second study, whose subject was T cells in Graves' hyperthyroidism and ophthalmopathy.

The sample consisted of peripheral blood mononuclear cells (PBMCs), taken at new diagnosis, from a patient treated with antithyroid drugs. These receptors all stem from a woman aged 25-40 years with Graves disease.

The chain recombines TRBV28 with TRBJ1-1; D remains unclear. V was clipped by 6 bases and J by 0 bases, with 14 bases between them. In germline, CDR1 is MDHEN, CDR2 SYDVKM. CDR3 length equals 15 residues. The CDR3 coding sequence is TGTGCCAGCAGCCCACCCACATTCATGAACACTGAAGCTTTCTTT. Translating gives CASSPPTFMNTEAFF.

This clonotype showed up many times. The J gene is TRBJ1-2, the V gene TRBV7-8; D uncertain. V lost 4 bases to trimming and J lost 8 bases, with 17 bases between them. The CDR3 runs 14 residues. Germline V CDR1 and CDR2: SGHVS, FQNEAQ. Here the CDR3 DNA reads TGTGCCAGCAGCTCCCAAGGGCTTCCTGGAGGCTACACCTTC. This sequence encodes CASSSQGLPGGYTF.

This clonotype showed up just a few times. The V call is TRBV7-9, the J call TRBJ2-1; D is possibly TRBD1 (5 bases). V lost 7 bases and J lost 8, with 12 bases in between. This CDR3 contains 12 residues. Germline CDR1 and CDR2: SEHNR and FQNEAQ (reference sequence). The CDR3: CASTRGAHEQFF. In DNA form, the CDR3 reads TGTGCCAGCACCCGTGGGGCACATGAGCAGTTCTTC.

This clonotype was detected once. Possible read error: a much larger clone is one base away. As the CDR3 is not closed by the conserved phenylalanine or tryptophan, this likely results from a read error. CDR3 region: CASSQGTNNEQFS. The CDR3 DNA reads TGTGCCAGCAGCCAAGGAACAAATAATGAGCAGTTCTCC. The chain is built from TRBV3-1 and TRBJ2-1; D remains unclear. V dropped 1 base and J dropped 7 bases, with 8 bases sitting between them. Germline assignment: CDR1 LGHDT and CDR2 YNNKEL (reference sequence). This CDR3 is built from 13 residues.

A remark on this clonotype: This may come from a read error, since a much larger clone is one base off. This rearrangement joins TRBV11-2 to TRBJ1-4; 9 bases map to TRBD1. This CDR3 region has 16 residues. CDR1 SGHAT and CDR2 FQNNGV come from the germline V gene. The trim removed 0 bases at V and 10 bases at J, leaving 9 bases unmatched. CDR3 sequence (DNA): TGTGCCAGCAGCTTAGACCTCGGGACAGGGACTGGAAAACTGTTTTTT. Translated: CASSLDLGTGTGKLFF. Full variable domain (outside the CDR3, taken from reference TRBV11-2 and TRBJ1-4): EAGVAQSPRYKIIEKRQSVAFWCNPISGHATLYWYQQILGQGPKLLIQFQNNGVVDDSQLPKDRFSAERLKGVDSTLKIQPAKLEDSAVYLCASSLDLGTGTGKLFFGSGTQLSVL.

This clonotype has at least ten counts. V gene TRBV5-1 combines with J gene TRBJ2-1; no reliable D call. The CDR3 contains 16 residues. Per the germline V gene, CDR1 is SGHRS and CDR2 is YFSETQ. The V and J ends lost 0 bases and 0 bases respectively, with 10 bases between them. The CDR3 sequence: CASSLAGAPSYNEQFF. The DNA for the CDR3 is TGCGCCAGCAGCTTGGCCGGAGCCCCCTCCTACAATGAGCAGTTCTTC.

Notes on this clonotype: It may be a read error: a sequence one base away is much more abundant. This chain connects TRBV28 to TRBJ2-5; D is perhaps TRBD1 (5 bases). CDR3 size: 17 residues. Germline V gives CDR1 MDHEN, CDR2 SYDVKM. The CDR3 DNA reads as TGTGCCAGCAGCCGGACAAAAACCAGACGGCTTCAAGGGACCCAGTACTTC. Translated: CASSRTKTRRLQGTQYF.

At least ten counts were recorded for this clonotype. The chain couples TRBV28 to TRBJ1-1, with D unclear. The length of the CDR3 is 15 residues. Germline assignment: CDR1 MDHEN and CDR2 SYDVKM. V was trimmed by 5 bases and J by 4 bases, leaving 17 bases between them. The CDR3 bases are TGTGCCAGCAGTCCTCCCCGGGGTATGGGCACTGAAGCTTTCTTT. It specifies CASSPPRGMGTEAFF.

Comments on this clonotype: A much more abundant neighbour one base away suggests this may be a read error. V gene TRBV4-1 combines with J gene TRBJ2-7; 7 bases match TRBD1. This CDR3 spans 13 amino acids. The V gene's germline CDR1 is MGHRA and CDR2 YSYEKL. CDR3 loop: CANSRKTGNEQYF. CDR3 coding DNA: TGCGCCAACAGCCGAAAGACAGGGAACGAGCAGTACTTC.

The V gene is TRBV9, the J gene TRBJ2-1; 11 bases match TRBD2. V lost 2 bases to trimming and J lost 8 bases; unmatched junction nucleotides: 6. The CDR3 sequence is 15 residues long. The germline CDR1 and CDR2 sequences are SGDLS and YYNGEE. The CDR3: CASSVSSGRGDEQFF. The CDR3 DNA follows: TGTGCCAGCAGCGTCAGTAGCGGGAGGGGCGATGAGCAGTTCTTC.

This sequence joins TRBV7-6 and TRBJ2-5; the D is unclear. This CDR3 contains 12 residues. Trimming took off 4 bases at V and 5 bases at J, with 8 bases between the two ends. Germline CDR1 and CDR2: SGHVS and FNYEAQ. The CDR3 loop reads CASSSGSETQYF. Here the CDR3 DNA reads TGTGCCAGCAGCTCCGGGTCGGAGACCCAGTACTTC.

In its sample, this clonotype was seen many times. The rearrangement links TRBV12-3 or TRBV12-4 to TRBJ1-1; D uncertain. The CDR3 has 13 amino acids. V was trimmed by 5 bases and J by 0 bases, leaving 7 bases between them. CDR3 nucleotide sequence: TGTGCCAGCAGTCACAGTATGAACACTGAAGCTTTCTTT. This encodes CASSHSMNTEAFF.